One sample yielded the 21 T cell receptor beta chains listed below, sequenced in a study of T-cell reconstitution after alpha-beta-depleted transplantation in children. Unique molecular identifiers were used in preparing the TCRbeta library. One entry per CDR3 protein results from TCRdb running MiXCR on the PCR reads. The sample includes approximately 200,000 distinct CDR3 sequences, more than 14% of them seen just once. Sequenced material: PBMCs from the stem cell graft donor, taken from the stem cell graft. These TCRs come from a human donor who donated a stem cell graft to a child with acute lymphoblastic leukemia.

This clonotype was seen at least ten times. This chain joins TRBV5-1 and TRBJ2-5, with 10 bases fitting TRBD2. J lost 6 bases, V lost 1 base, and 6 bases had no gene match. The CDR3 runs to 15 residues. Germline CDR1 is SGHRS and CDR2 is YFSETQ. CDR3 amino acids: CASSLTSGVEQTQYF. The CDR3 bases are TGCGCCAGCAGCTTGACTAGCGGGGTCGAGCAGACCCAGTACTTC.

CDR3 DNA: TGTGCCAGCAGTGGGAAGACCTTCTTCGACTACGAGCAGTACTTC. Its protein product is CASSGKTFFDYEQYF. V usage is TRBV2 and J usage is TRBJ2-7; the D is unclear. CDR1 and CDR2 (germline): SNHLY, FYNNEI. Trimming shortened V by 4 bases and J by 3 bases, and 16 bases separated the two germline ends. This CDR3 contains 15 residues.

The CDR3 nucleotides read TGTGCCAGCAGTTTAGCATGGACAGGGTATATATCCGGGGCCAACGTCCTGACTTTC. This translates into CASSLAWTGYISGANVLTF. This rearrangement joins TRBV12-3 or TRBV12-4 to TRBJ2-6; 8 nucleotides align to TRBD1. V was pared by 0 bases and J by 4 bases, with 11 bases of the junction left unmatched. This CDR3 contains 19 residues.

This clonotype was observed at least ten times. The junction and the germline gene differ at one end; a read error may be behind it. The CDR3: CASSLLGTSPTTGELFF. The CDR3 DNA is TGTGCTAGCAGCTTACTTGGGACTAGTCCCACCACCGGGGAGCTGTTTTTT. V usage is TRBV7-7 and J usage is TRBJ2-2, with 8 bases that match TRBD2. CDR3 size: 17 residues. The germline gives CDR1 SSHAT, CDR2 FNYEAQ (reference sequence).

This chain joins TRBV5-4 and TRBJ2-4, with unresolved D. The V and J ends lost 0 bases and 0 bases respectively, with 10 bases between them. The CDR3 has 16 residues. Germline CDR1 SGHNT, CDR2 YYREEE (reference sequence). The CDR3 DNA is TGTGCCAGCAGCTTGGCCGGGTCCTTAGCCAAAAACATTCAGTACTTC. Translated: CASSLAGSLAKNIQYF.

Many counts were recorded for this clonotype. V is TRBV3-1 and J is TRBJ1-5; D is unresolved. V was shortened by 0 bases and J by 9 bases, with 9 bases between the two germline ends. This CDR3 is 13 amino acids long. From germline, CDR1 is LGHDT and CDR2 YNNKEL (reference sequence). The CDR3 DNA is TGTGCCAGCAGCCAAGATAGTTCCACGCCCCAGCATTTT. It translates to CASSQDSSTPQHF.

This clonotype has a count of ten or more. The CDR3 coding sequence is TGTGCCACCAGTGATCCTGGACTAGCGGGATCGGAGACCCAGTACTTC. Translating it yields CATSDPGLAGSETQYF. The chain uses TRBV24-1 and TRBJ2-5, with 12 positions matching TRBD2. V lost 3 bases, J lost 5 bases, and 6 bases stayed unmatched. The CDR3 runs to 16 residues. Germline V gene data show CDR1 as KGHDR and CDR2 as SFDVKD.

This clonotype came up a few times. One end of the junction does not line up with germline, which may come from a read error. The genes are TRBV11-3 and TRBJ2-1; D is ambiguous. CDR1 and CDR2 from the germline V gene are SGHNT and YENEEA. CDR3 length: 11 residues. Here the CDR3 reads CASSPHSEPLF. The CDR3 DNA sequence: TGTGCCAGCAGTCCCCATTCGGAGCCGCTCTTC.

This clonotype has at least ten counts. V usage is TRBV12-3 or TRBV12-4 and J usage is TRBJ1-2; maybe TRBD1 (6 bases). This CDR3 has 14 amino acids. Trimming pared 5 bases from V and 6 bases from J, leaving 16 bases between. In DNA form, the CDR3 reads TGTGCCAGCAGTCCCCGGATCACAGGGCATGGCTACACCTTC. This encodes CASSPRITGHGYTF.

This clonotype was counted many times. The chain links TRBV7-9 to TRBJ1-2; D is possibly TRBD1 (5 bases). V lost 2 bases to trimming and J lost 4 bases, with 20 bases between them. Germline V gene sequence: CDR1 SEHNR, CDR2 FQNEAQ (reference sequence). The CDR3 consists of 17 residues. The chain's CDR3 is CASSLTPGGWGLYGYTF. The CDR3 nucleotides are TGTGCCAGCAGCTTAACCCCCGGGGGGTGGGGCCTCTATGGCTACACCTTC.

The sample holds many counts of this clonotype. The chain employs TRBV3-1 and TRBJ2-5; D not resolved. CDR1 LGHDT and CDR2 YNNKEL come from the germline V gene (reference sequence). This CDR3 region has 15 residues. V was trimmed by 0 bases and J by 2 bases, leaving 10 bases between them. CDR3 sequence: CASSQEVIVQETQYF. The CDR3 nucleotides read TGTGCCAGCAGCCAAGAAGTCATTGTTCAAGAGACCCAGTACTTC.

This clonotype was seen at least ten times. The chain uses TRBV7-2 and TRBJ2-1, with TRBD2 identical over 11 bases. The CDR3 is 15 amino acids. Germline V lookup: CDR1 SGHTA, CDR2 FQGNSA. J gave up 6 bases and V 5 bases, and 6 bases lay outside the gene matches. This chain's CDR3 is CASSRGLAGTNEQFF. As DNA, the CDR3 is TGTGCCAGCAGCCGTGGACTAGCGGGTACCAATGAGCAGTTCTTC.

This clonotype has ten or more counts. The V call is TRBV10-3, the J call TRBJ1-5; 7 bases agree with TRBD1. J was trimmed by 6 bases and V by 5 bases; bases with no gene match: 4. Germline V lookup: CDR1 ENHRY, CDR2 SYGVKD. This CDR3 is built from 13 residues. CDR3 protein: CAISTGEGQPQHF. The CDR3 DNA sequence: TGTGCCATCAGTACAGGGGAGGGTCAGCCCCAGCATTTT.

Many counts were recorded for this clonotype. V is TRBV10-3 and J is TRBJ2-4, with a weak D call TRBD1 (6 bases). V lost 2 bases and J lost 1, with 15 bases in between. The CDR3 runs 17 residues. Per the germline V gene, CDR1 is ENHRY and CDR2 is SYGVKD. The CDR3 loop reads CAISEPIRGSAKNIQYF. DNA for the CDR3: TGTGCCATCAGTGAGCCTATCAGGGGCTCCGCCAAAAACATTCAGTACTTC.

This clonotype occurred many times. This chain uses TRBV20-1 with TRBJ1-2; 9 bases align to TRBD1. Germline V lookup: CDR1 DFQATT, CDR2 SNEGSKA (reference sequence). V lost 3 bases and J lost 3; bases outside the gene matches: 5. The length of the CDR3 is 14 residues. The CDR3 sequence is CSARYRGRDYGYTF. DNA of the CDR3: TGCAGTGCTAGGTACAGGGGGCGCGACTATGGCTACACCTTC.

Many counts were recorded for this clonotype. The CDR3 coding sequence is TGTGCCAGCAGTCCATATTTCGGGTACGAGCAGTACTTC. This encodes CASSPYFGYEQYF. The chain uses TRBV12-3 or TRBV12-4 and TRBJ2-7; D ambiguous. The V gene lost 5 bases and the J gene lost 4 bases, with 12 bases spanning the gap. This CDR3 is 13 amino acids long.

The chain recombines TRBV7-9 with TRBJ2-1; D not resolved. The CDR3 has 14 residues. The germline V gene encodes CDR1 SEHNR and CDR2 FQNEAQ (reference sequence). Trimming removed 0 bases from V and 12 bases from J, with 15 bases in between. For the CDR3, the DNA is TGTGCCAGCAGCTTAGCTTCTTCGGAAGTTCCGCAGTTCTTC. Amino acids: CASSLASSEVPQFF.

Many counts were recorded for this clonotype. The J gene is TRBJ2-1, the V gene TRBV10-1; tentatively, D is TRBD1 (6 bases). The CDR3 sequence is 15 residues long. Trimming removed 6 bases at V and 5 bases at J, with 17 bases between. The germline V gene has CDR1 WNHNN and CDR2 SYGVQD (reference sequence). CDR3 region: CASSDQGTPHNEQFF. In DNA form, the CDR3 reads TGCGCCAGCAGCGACCAGGGGACGCCCCACAATGAGCAGTTCTTC.

Many counts were recorded for this clonotype. The V call is TRBV12-3 or TRBV12-4, the J call TRBJ2-1, with 10 bases lining up with TRBD2. V shed 5 bases, J shed 10 bases, and the junction held 11 bases outside the gene matches. This CDR3 is 15 amino acids long. CDR3 bases: TGTGCCAGCAGTGGGGGACTAGCGCCCGAGGGGGAGCAGTTCTTC. It is translated as CASSGGLAPEGEQFF.

This clonotype was observed at least ten times. The chain employs TRBV7-9 and TRBJ2-1, with D perhaps assigned TRBD1 or TRBD2 (5 bases each). Trimming removed 2 bases from V and 8 bases from J, with 7 bases in between. CDR3 length: 12 amino acids. CDR1 is SEHNR and CDR2 is FQNEAQ in the germline V gene (reference sequence). CDR3 loop: CASSLLGDEQFF. DNA of the CDR3: TGTGCCAGCAGCTTATTGGGGGATGAGCAGTTCTTC.

The V and J genes are TRBV12-3 or TRBV12-4 and TRBJ1-2, with a tentative D call TRBD1 (5 bases). This CDR3 is 18 amino acids long. V was clipped by 2 bases and J by 0 bases, with 19 bases between them. For the CDR3, the DNA is TGTGCCAGCAGTTTACAGCGGCAGGGCCTATTAGCTAACTATGGCTACACCTTC. It translates to CASSLQRQGLLANYGYTF.